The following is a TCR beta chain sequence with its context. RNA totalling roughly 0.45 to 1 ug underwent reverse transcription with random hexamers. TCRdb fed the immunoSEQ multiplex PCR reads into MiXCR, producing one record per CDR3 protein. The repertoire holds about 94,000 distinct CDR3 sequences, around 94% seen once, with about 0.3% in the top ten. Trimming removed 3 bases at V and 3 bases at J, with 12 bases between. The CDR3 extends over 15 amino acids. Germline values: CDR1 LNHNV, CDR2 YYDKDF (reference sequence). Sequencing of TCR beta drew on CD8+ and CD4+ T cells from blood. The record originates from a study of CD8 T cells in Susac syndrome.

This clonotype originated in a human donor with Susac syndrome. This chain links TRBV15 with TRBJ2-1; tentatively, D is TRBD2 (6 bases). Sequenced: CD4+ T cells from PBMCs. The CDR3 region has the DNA TGTGCCACCAGCAGTCCGGGACTGGGCTACAATGAGCAGTTCTTC. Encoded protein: CATSSPGLGYNEQFF.